This TCR beta chain was documented in a study of radiotherapy plus CTLA-4 blockade in lung cancer. About the study: Disease control was present in roughly a third of patients, and objective responses in approximately 18%. Regarding the study as a whole: Alongside interferon-beta, early blood T cell clone dynamics were reportedly the best predictor of response. Researchers report tumor-derived TCR clones expanding in blood after radiotherapy plus ipilimumab.

The study treated chemo-refractory metastatic non-small-cell lung cancer patients with focal radiation plus ipilimumab CTLA-4 blockade. V lost 5 bases, J lost 5 bases, and 9 bases lay in between. Germline loops: CDR1 MNHEY, CDR2 SVGAGI. The CDR3 runs 12 residues. Details on this clone: Its antigen is still unknown. Other DNA sequences of this sample code for an identical CDR3.

Data came from immunoSEQ multiplex PCR; TCRdb stores just in-frame clones and leaves some out. This table has tens of thousands of clones, 70% to 90% appearing once. The rearrangement uses TRBV6-5 and TRBJ1-2; possibly TRBD1 for D (5 bases). The clonotype originates from a human donor with non-small cell lung cancer whose response to radiotherapy plus ipilimumab could not be evaluated. The input for sequencing was peripheral blood, taken from a patient treated with radiotherapy plus ipilimumab. CDR3 protein: CASSNRRYGYTF. DNA for the CDR3: TGTGCCAGCAGTAACAGGCGTTATGGCTACACCTTC.